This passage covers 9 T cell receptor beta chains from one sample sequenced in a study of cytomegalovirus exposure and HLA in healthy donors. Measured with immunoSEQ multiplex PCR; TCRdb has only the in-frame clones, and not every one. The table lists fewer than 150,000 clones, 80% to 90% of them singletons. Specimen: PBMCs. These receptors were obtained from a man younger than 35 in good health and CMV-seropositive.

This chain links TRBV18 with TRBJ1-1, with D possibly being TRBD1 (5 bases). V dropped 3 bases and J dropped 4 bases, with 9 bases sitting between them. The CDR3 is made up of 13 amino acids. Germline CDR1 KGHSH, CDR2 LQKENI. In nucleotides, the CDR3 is TGTGCCAGCTCACCCGACAGAGGCACTGAAGCTTTCTTT. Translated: CASSPDRGTEAFF.

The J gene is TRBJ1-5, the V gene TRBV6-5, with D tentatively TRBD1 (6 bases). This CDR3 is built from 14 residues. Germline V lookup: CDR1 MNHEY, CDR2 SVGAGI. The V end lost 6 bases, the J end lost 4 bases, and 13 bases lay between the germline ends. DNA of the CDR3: TGTGCCAGCAGCCCCGGACAGTTAAATCAGCCCCAGCATTTT. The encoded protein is CASSPGQLNQPQHF.

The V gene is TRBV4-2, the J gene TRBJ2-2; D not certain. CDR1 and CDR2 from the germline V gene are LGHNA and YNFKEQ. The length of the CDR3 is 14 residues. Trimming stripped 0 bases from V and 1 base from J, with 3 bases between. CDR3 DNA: TGTGCCAGCAGCCAAGAGCGGAACACCGGGGAGCTGTTTTTT. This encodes CASSQERNTGELFF.

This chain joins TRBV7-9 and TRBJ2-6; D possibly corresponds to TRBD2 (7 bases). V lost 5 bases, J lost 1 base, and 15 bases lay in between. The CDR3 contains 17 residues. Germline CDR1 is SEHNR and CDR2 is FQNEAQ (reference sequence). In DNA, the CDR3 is TGTGCCAGCAGCCCCCGGGGGGCGACGTCTGGGGCCAACGTCCTGACTTTC. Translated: CASSPRGATSGANVLTF.

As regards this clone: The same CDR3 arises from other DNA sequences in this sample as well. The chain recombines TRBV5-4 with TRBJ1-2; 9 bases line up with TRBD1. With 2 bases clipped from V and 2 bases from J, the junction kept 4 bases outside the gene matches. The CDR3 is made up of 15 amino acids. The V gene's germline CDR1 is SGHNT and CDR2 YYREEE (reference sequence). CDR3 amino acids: CASSFPGTGNYGYTF. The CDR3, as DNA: TGTGCCAGCAGCTTCCCCGGGACAGGGAACTATGGCTACACCTTC.

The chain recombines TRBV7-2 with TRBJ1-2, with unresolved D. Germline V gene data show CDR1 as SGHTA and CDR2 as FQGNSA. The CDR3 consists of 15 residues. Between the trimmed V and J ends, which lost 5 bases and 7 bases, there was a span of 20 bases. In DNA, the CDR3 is TGTGCCAGCAGCAGAGGGCCAAACCCGAGTAGTGGCTACACCTTC. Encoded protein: CASSRGPNPSSGYTF.

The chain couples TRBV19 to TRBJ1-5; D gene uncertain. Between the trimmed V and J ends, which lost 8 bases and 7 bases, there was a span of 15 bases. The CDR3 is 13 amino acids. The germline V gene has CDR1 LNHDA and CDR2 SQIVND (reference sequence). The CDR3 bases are TGTGCCAGTGGTTGGATGTCGGGGCAGCCCCAGCATTTT. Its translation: CASGWMSGQPQHF.

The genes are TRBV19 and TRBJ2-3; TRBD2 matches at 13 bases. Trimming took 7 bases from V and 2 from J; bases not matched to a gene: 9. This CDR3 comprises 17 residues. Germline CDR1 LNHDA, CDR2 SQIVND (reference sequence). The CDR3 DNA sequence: TGTGCCAGTACCAATACTGGGACTAGCGGGGTCACAGATACGCAGTATTTT. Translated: CASTNTGTSGVTDTQYF.

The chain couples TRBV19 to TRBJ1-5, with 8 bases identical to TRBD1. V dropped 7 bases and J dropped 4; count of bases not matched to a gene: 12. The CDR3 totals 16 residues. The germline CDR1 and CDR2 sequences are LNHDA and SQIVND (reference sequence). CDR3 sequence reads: CASMSFGQGGNQPQHF. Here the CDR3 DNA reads TGTGCCAGTATGAGTTTCGGACAGGGAGGGAATCAGCCCCAGCATTTT.